The 5 T cell receptor beta chains in this list originate from one sample, sequenced in a study of Ad26.COV2.S vaccination and SARS-CoV-2 variants. Sequencing was performed with immunoSEQ multiplex PCR; in TCRdb, only in-frame clones are kept and a portion is missing. The sample carries around 400,000 clones, 80% to 95% recorded once. Regarding treatment: around 19 received Ad26.COV2.S at low or high dose, single or two shots; roughly 5 received placebo; per-sample allocation not given. Samples were taken on day 63 after the first vaccine or placebo injection. The specimen was peripheral blood, collected in a trial of Ad26.COV2.S vaccine versus placebo. The receptors originated from a person aged 18-65 years who received the Ad26.COV2.S COVID-19 vaccine or a placebo.

The rearrangement uses TRBV4-3 and TRBJ2-2, with 15 bases matching TRBD2. Trimming took 0 bases from V and 4 from J; bases not matched to a gene: 9. Germline V CDR1 and CDR2: LGHNA, YSLEER. The CDR3 length is 20 residues. For the CDR3, the DNA is TGCGCCAGCAGCCAAGATAATACCGGACTAGCGGGAGGGAGCACCGGGGAGCTGTTTTTT. Its protein product is CASSQDNTGLAGGSTGELFF.

The chain couples TRBV18 to TRBJ2-1; D is ambiguous. The V and J ends lost 4 bases and 0 bases respectively, with 10 bases between them. CDR1 is KGHSH, CDR2 LQKENI, per germline. The CDR3 sequence is 15 residues long. CDR3 loop: CASSLGGSSYNEQFF. CDR3 DNA sequence: TGTGCCAGCTCACTCGGCGGCAGCTCCTACAATGAGCAGTTCTTC.

The chain couples TRBV19 to TRBJ2-7; D remains ambiguous. The CDR3 is made up of 15 amino acids. V lost 5 bases to trimming and J lost 4 bases, with 18 bases between them. Germline lookup yields CDR1 LNHDA and CDR2 SQIVND (reference sequence). DNA of the CDR3: TGTGCCAGTAGTCCAGGACCCCCGCCTCAATACGAGCAGTACTTC. Protein sequence: CASSPGPPPQYEQYF.

V is TRBV29-1 and J is TRBJ2-2; tentative D call: TRBD1 (8 bases). Germline V gene data show CDR1 as SQVTM and CDR2 as ANQGSEA. CDR3 size: 15 residues. The V gene lost 1 base and the J gene lost 4 bases, with 13 bases spanning the gap. As DNA, the CDR3 is TGCAGCGTTGAAGTCAACAGGGGGGGCACCGGGGAGCTGTTTTTT. Translating it yields CSVEVNRGGTGELFF.

The J gene is TRBJ2-3, the V gene TRBV27; D is perhaps TRBD2 (5 bases). This CDR3 comprises 12 residues. V lost 2 bases and J lost 10, with 10 bases in between. From germline, CDR1 is MNHEY and CDR2 SMNVEV (reference sequence). CDR3 residues: CASSLPNGAQYF. The CDR3 bases are TGTGCCAGCAGTTTACCCAACGGGGCGCAGTATTTT.